Listed below are T cell receptor beta chains from one sample, sequenced in a study of identical twins. MiXCR, run by TCRdb on the 5' RACE reads, gives a single entry per CDR3 protein. Here the sample spans 300,000 to 400,000 distinct CDR3 sequences, around 12% being singletons. A further study also used this sample, focusing on yellow fever vaccine responses in identical twins.

What was sequenced was CD8+ T cells sorted from blood. Receptors were obtained from a woman younger than 35 in good health. Both conserved end residues are part of each CDR3.

j_call	v_call	cdr3_aa
TRBJ2-3	TRBV5-6	CASTLSLAGAGDTQYF
TRBJ2-1	TRBV6-6	CASRRREDEQFF
TRBJ2-3	TRBV12-3/TRBV12-4	CASSPLSDNTQYF
TRBJ2-2	TRBV29-1	CSVEDPGTGELFF
TRBJ1-5	TRBV9	CASSVAGDQPQHF
TRBJ2-2	TRBV7-9	CASSSTRQGSESWELFF
TRBJ1-1	TRBV5-1	CASSKIPGQPNTEAFF
TRBJ2-2	TRBV6-1	CASRDPGGTGELFF
TRBJ2-7	TRBV4-1	CASSQDEAWDRSYEQYF
TRBJ2-1	TRBV7-9	CASRFVGENNEQFF
TRBJ1-1	TRBV11-2	CATGDSLNTEAFF
TRBJ1-1	TRBV7-9	CASSLTPGQGVTEAFF
TRBJ1-2	TRBV6-5	CASSYSSMGVYGYTF
TRBJ2-7	TRBV12-3/TRBV12-4	CASKTGTGLSYEQYF
TRBJ2-1	TRBV6-4	CASSDSVRVIGEQFF
TRBJ1-2	TRBV10-1	CASSERGNYGYTF
TRBJ2-3	TRBV14	CASSQDMTLHGDTQYF
TRBJ2-2	TRBV5-1	CASSLGPNANTGELFF
TRBJ2-7	TRBV29-1	CSVRSTGGTYEQYF
TRBJ2-3	TRBV13	CASSLRLVNEDTQYF
TRBJ1-1	TRBV7-9	CASSKPQGQNTEAFF
TRBJ2-3	TRBV29-1	CSVEGVGSTDTQYF
TRBJ1-2	TRBV7-9	CASSLVQSGGYTF
TRBJ2-2	TRBV29-1	CSVVWRGNTGELFF
TRBJ2-3	TRBV6-4	CASSAQTGTGDTQYF
TRBJ2-1	TRBV3-1	CASSQATGFLGNEQFF
TRBJ2-5	TRBV9	CASSAGLAQETQYF
TRBJ1-4	TRBV11-2	CASSRTGRNEKLFF
TRBJ2-7	TRBV12-3/TRBV12-4	CASSSRLERAYEQYF
TRBJ1-1	TRBV27	CASSPGSSKGEAFF
TRBJ1-5	TRBV28	CASSLLATGEDQPQHF
TRBJ2-6	TRBV5-1	CASSLRGDRPYSGANVLTF
TRBJ2-1	TRBV6-5	CASSYSLGQTKEQFF
TRBJ2-3	TRBV29-1	CSVLGLASKERGTDTQYF
TRBJ2-3	TRBV29-1	CSVEDGTGTGETDTQYF
TRBJ1-2	TRBV7-9	CASSSGTAEYGYTF
TRBJ1-2	TRBV2	CASRDEGPFYGYTF
TRBJ2-4	TRBV7-9	CASSPNTSQLNIQYF
TRBJ2-6	TRBV12-3/TRBV12-4	CASSSAGANVLTF
TRBJ1-2	TRBV27	CASSLPGGYGYTF
TRBJ2-3	TRBV6-4	CASSEQGRPGADTQYF
TRBJ2-1	TRBV27	CASSPRTSGRRYNEQFF